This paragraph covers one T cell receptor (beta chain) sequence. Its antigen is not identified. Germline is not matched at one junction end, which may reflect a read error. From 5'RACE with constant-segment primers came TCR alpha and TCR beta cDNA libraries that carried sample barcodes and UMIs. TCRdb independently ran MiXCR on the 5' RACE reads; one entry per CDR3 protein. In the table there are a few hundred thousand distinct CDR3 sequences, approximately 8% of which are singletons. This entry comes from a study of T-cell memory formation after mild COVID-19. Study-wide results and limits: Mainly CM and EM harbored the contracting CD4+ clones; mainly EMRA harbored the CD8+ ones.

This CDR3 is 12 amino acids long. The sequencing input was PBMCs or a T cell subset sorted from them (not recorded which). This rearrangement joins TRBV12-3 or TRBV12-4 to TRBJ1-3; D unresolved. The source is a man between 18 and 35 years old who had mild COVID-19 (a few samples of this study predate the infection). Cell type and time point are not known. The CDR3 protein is CASSPLWQEPDF. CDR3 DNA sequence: TGTGCCAGCAGCCCCCTCTGGCAGGAACCTGATTTT.